This T cell receptor (beta chain) was identified during a study of blood T cell repertoires in COVID-19. The overall study: The origin of the acute and convalescent COVID-19 samples was the United States, Italy and Spain. PBMCs, B-cell-depleted T cells, or T cells were the source of the cDNA or gDNA that made up the material.

Original data processing: Estimation of nucleated cell counts was performed using reference gene primer amplification. Repertoires were generated with immunoSEQ multiplex PCR, while TCRdb's copy carries only in-frame clones and drops some. V, J and clone size derive from that table, while D and trimming were established from the DNA sequence. In the table there are approximately 70,000 clones, 85% to 90% of which are singletons. CDR3 size: 13 residues. In germline, CDR1 is SGDLS, CDR2 YYNGEE. V shed 1 base and J shed 1 base, with 6 bases lying between them. Specimen: peripheral blood. This sequence joins TRBV9 and TRBJ2-7; a weak D match, TRBD2 (5 bases). This clonotype was obtained from a man aged 65-85 years with active or convalescent COVID-19. The CDR3 is CASSVSGSYEQYF. CDR3 sequence (DNA): TGTGCCAGCAGCGTATCGGGATCCTACGAGCAGTACTTC.